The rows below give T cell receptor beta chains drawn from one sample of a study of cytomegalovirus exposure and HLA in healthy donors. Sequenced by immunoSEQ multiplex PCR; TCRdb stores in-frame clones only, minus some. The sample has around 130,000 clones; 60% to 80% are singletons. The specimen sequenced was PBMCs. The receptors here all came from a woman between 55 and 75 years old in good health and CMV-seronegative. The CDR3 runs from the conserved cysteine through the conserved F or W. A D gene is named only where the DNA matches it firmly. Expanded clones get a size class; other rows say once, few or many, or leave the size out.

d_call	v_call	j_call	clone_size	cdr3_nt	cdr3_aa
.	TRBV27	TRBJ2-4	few	TGTGCCAGCAGTTCGGGGTTGGCCAAAAACATTCAGTACTTC	CASSSGLAKNIQYF
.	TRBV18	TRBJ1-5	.	TGTGCCAGCTCACCGGCAGGGGCTAATCAGCCCCAGCATTTT	CASSPAGANQPQHF
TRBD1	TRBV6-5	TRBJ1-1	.	TGTGCCAGCCAAGAACCCGACAGGGGCTCCGAAGCTTTCTTT	CASQEPDRGSEAFF
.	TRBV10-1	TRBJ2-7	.	TGCGCCAGCAGTAATACCGGGACAAGCTCCTACGAGCAGTACTTC	CASSNTGTSSYEQYF
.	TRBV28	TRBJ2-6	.	TGTGCCAGCAGTTTACCCCCGGAGGGCTCTGGGGCCAACGTCCTGACTTTC	CASSLPPEGSGANVLTF
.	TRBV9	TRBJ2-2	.	TGTGCCAGCAGCGGAGCCTCGAACACCGGGGAGCTGTTTTTT	CASSGASNTGELFF
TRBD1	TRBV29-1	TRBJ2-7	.	TGCAGCGGGGGACAGACGACCTGCGAGCAGTACTTC	CSGGQTTCEQYF
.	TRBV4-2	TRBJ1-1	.	TGTGCCAGCAGCCCGCGGGACGGATTGAACACTGAAGCTTTCTTT	CASSPRDGLNTEAFF
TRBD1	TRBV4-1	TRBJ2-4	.	TGCGCCAGCAGCCAAAGCCGGGACAGGGAAAACATTCAGTACTTC	CASSQSRDRENIQYF
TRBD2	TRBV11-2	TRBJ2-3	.	TGTGCCAGCAGCCTCAGCGGGGGGCGGGGTACGCAGTATTTT	CASSLSGGRGTQYF
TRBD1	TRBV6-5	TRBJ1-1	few	TGTGCCAGCAGTTACGACAGGGGGTCCCCCGAAGCTTTCTTT	CASSYDRGSPEAFF
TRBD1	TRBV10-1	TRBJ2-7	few	TGCGCCAGCAGTGAAAGGGGACAGGGGCGCTACGAGCAGTACTTC	CASSERGQGRYEQYF
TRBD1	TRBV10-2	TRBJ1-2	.	TGCGCCAGCAGTCTACCCCAGACAGGGATCCCTGGCTACACCTTC	CASSLPQTGIPGYTF
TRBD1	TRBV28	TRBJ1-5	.	TGTGCCAGCAGTTCGGGACAGGGGTTTGATCAGCCCCAGCATTTT	CASSSGQGFDQPQHF
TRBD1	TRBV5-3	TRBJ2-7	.	TGTGCCAGAAGCCTGGACAGGGGGCGAGACGAGCAGTACTTC	CARSLDRGRDEQYF
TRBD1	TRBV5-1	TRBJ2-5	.	TGCGCCAGCAGCGGCGGACAGGGATTAGAGCAGTACTTC	CASSGGQGLEQYF
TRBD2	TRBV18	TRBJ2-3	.	TGTGCCAGCTCACCAGGGAGCGGGAGCTTAGATACGCAGTATTTT	CASSPGSGSLDTQYF
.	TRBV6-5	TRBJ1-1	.	TGTGCCAGCAGTTACTCCTGGACTGCGGGGGACACTGAAGCTTTCTTT	CASSYSWTAGDTEAFF
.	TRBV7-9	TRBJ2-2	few	TGTGCCAGCAGCTCCCTCGGATGGCCGACAGGACCGAACACCGGGGAGCTGTTTTTT	CASSSLGWPTGPNTGELFF
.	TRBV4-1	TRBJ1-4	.	TGCGCCAGCAGCCAGGGGCAGAATAATGAAAAACTGTTTTTT	CASSQGQNNEKLFF
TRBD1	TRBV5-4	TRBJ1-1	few	TGTGCCAGCAGCTTGGCAGGGGGGCGCACTGAAGCTTTCTTT	CASSLAGGRTEAFF
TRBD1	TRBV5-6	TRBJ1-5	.	TGTGCCAGCAGCAGTCGGACAGGGTATCAGCCCCAGCATTTT	CASSSRTGYQPQHF
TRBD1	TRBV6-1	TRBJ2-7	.	TGTGCCAGCAGTTTTGACAGGGGGAGGTACGAGCAGTACTTC	CASSFDRGRYEQYF
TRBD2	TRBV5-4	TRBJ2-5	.	TGTGCCAGCAGCTTACTAGCGGTCCAAATACAAGAGACCCAGTACTTC	CASSLLAVQIQETQYF
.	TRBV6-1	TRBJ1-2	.	TGTGCCAGCAGTGAAGACCCCAGAGGGAGCTATGGCTACACCTTC	CASSEDPRGSYGYTF
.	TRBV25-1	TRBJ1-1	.	TGTGCCAGCAGCCGCCCGGGGGGGAGCGCTGAAGCTTTCTTT	CASSRPGGSAEAFF
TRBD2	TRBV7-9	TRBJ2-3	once	TGTGCCAGCAGCCCCGGAGGTGGGTCCAGCGGGGGGGTGGAAGATACGCAGTATTTT	CASSPGGGSSGGVEDTQYF
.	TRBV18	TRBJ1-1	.	TGTGCCAGCTCAAACCTCGACAGTGGGAACACTGAAGCTTTCTTT	CASSNLDSGNTEAFF
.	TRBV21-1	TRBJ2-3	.	TGTGCCAGCAGCAAACCTTCGGCGAGGTCTAGCACAGATACGCAGTATTTT	CASSKPSARSSTDTQYF
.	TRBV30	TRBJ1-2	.	TGTGCCTGGAGTTGGGGGCCGGGCTATGGCTACACCTTC	CAWSWGPGYGYTF
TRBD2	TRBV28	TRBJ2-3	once	TGTGCCAGCAGTCTAGCGGGAGGGTACACAGATACGCAGTATTTT	CASSLAGGYTDTQYF
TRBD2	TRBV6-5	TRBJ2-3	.	TGTGCCAGCAGACGTAAGCGGGAGGGCCAAGATACGCAGTATTTT	CASRRKREGQDTQYF
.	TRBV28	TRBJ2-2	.	TGTGCCATTAAGGGACAGAACACCGGGGAGCTGTTTTTT	CAIKGQNTGELFF
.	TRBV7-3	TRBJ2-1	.	TGTGCCAGCAGCCCCGACGGCGCGGCTAGATCCTACAATGAGCAGTTCTTC	CASSPDGAARSYNEQFF
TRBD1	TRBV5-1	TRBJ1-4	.	TGCGCCAGCAGCTACCCACAGGGGGGCAGTGAAAAACTGTTTTTT	CASSYPQGGSEKLFF
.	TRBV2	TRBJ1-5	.	TGTGCCAGCAGTGAAAAAACAGGGACCAATCAGCCCCAGCATTTT	CASSEKTGTNQPQHF
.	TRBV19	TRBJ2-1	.	TGTGCCAGTAGAGAATCCGGGATTCTGCTCAATGAGCAGTTCTTC	CASRESGILLNEQFF
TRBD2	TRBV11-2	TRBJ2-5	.	TGTGCCAGCAGCTTACTCGGGGGGGGGAGGCGGGAGACCCAGTACTTC	CASSLLGGGRRETQYF
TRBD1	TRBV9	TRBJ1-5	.	TGTGCCAGCAGCGGACAGGGGTTTAGCAATCAGCCCCAGCATTTT	CASSGQGFSNQPQHF
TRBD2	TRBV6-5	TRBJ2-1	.	TGTGCCAGCAGTTACTGGACTAGCGGTCCCAGCTATGAGCAGTTCTTC	CASSYWTSGPSYEQFF
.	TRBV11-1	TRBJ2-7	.	TGTGCCAGCAGTACCGGACAGCGCAACTACGAGCAGTACTTC	CASSTGQRNYEQYF
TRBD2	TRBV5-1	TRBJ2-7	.	TGCGCCAGCAGCGTAGGACTAGTTTCGGGGTGGTACGAGCAGTACTTC	CASSVGLVSGWYEQYF
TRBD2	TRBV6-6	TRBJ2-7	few	TGTGCCAGCAGCTCCCGGGGGGCGGGAGGGGGCGAGCAGTACTTC	CASSSRGAGGGEQYF
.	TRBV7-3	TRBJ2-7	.	TGTGCCAGCAGCTTAAGCCCGACAAGCTCCTACGAGCAGTACTTC	CASSLSPTSSYEQYF
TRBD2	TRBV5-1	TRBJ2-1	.	TGCGCCAGCAGCTCCCTTAGCGGGGGGGTAATAAATGAGCAGTTCTTC	CASSSLSGGVINEQFF
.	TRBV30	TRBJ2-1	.	TGTGCCTGGAGTGTGCGGGACAGCAATGAGCAGTTCTTC	CAWSVRDSNEQFF
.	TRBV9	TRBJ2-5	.	TGTGCCAGCAGCACGGGCGCCCAGGGCCGGGAGACCCAGTACTTC	CASSTGAQGRETQYF
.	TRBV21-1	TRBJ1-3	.	TGTGCCAGCAGCAAAGCCCAGACGGACCTCGGAGGTGTCGGAAACACCATATATTTT	CASSKAQTDLGGVGNTIYF
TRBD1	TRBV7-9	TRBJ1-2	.	TGTTCCAGCAGCTTAGTGGCAGGGGGCGATCCTAACTATGGCTACACCTTC	CSSSLVAGGDPNYGYTF
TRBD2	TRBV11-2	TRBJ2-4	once	TGTGCCAGCGACATGGGGCGGGGGGACATACTAGCCAAAAACATTCAGTACTTC	CASDMGRGDILAKNIQYF
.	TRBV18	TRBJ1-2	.	TGTGCCAGCTCACCGCCGGGGGGGGATAACTATGGCTACACCTTC	CASSPPGGDNYGYTF